A single sample gave rise to the 3 T cell receptor beta chains below, sequenced in a study of cytotoxic CD8 clonotypes in ibrutinib-treated CLL. Only in-frame clones appear in the TCRdb table, and some are missing; sequencing was by immunoSEQ multiplex PCR. The sample has around 310,000 clones; 80% are singletons. This sample comprised PBMCs, obtained before ibrutinib treatment. The receptors were sampled from a human donor with chronic lymphocytic leukemia.

J is TRBJ2-1 and V is TRBV6-1, with 8 bases identical to TRBD1. Germline V CDR1 and CDR2: MNHNS, SASEGT. The V and J ends lost 9 bases and 8 bases, in that order; junction bases with no gene match: 15. The CDR3 is 15 residues long. The CDR3 coding sequence is TGTGCCAGTACCCCGCGGCAGGGGGCTGGCCATGAGCAGTTCTTC. It codes for CASTPRQGAGHEQFF.

The chain combines TRBV5-1 with TRBJ1-1; D uncertain. Trimming removed 0 bases from V and 11 bases from J, with 11 bases in between. CDR1 is SGHRS, CDR2 YFSETQ, per germline. The CDR3 length is 12 residues. This chain's CDR3 is CASSLAYGTAFF. The CDR3 coding sequence is TGCGCCAGCAGCTTGGCGTACGGAACCGCTTTCTTT. The variable domain in full, completed from reference TRBV5-1 and TRBJ1-1, reads KAGVTQTPRYLIKTRGQQVTLSCSPISGHRSVSWYQQTPGQGLQFLFEYFSETQRNKGNFPGRFSGRQFSNSRSEMNVSTLELGDSALYLCASSLAYGTAFFGQGTRLTVV.

The chain combines TRBV19 with TRBJ2-7, with TRBD2 identical over 8 bases. In germline, CDR1 is LNHDA, CDR2 SQIVND (reference sequence). The CDR3 runs to 14 residues. Trimming removed 7 bases from V and 2 bases from J; junction bases left unmatched: 7. CDR3 in amino acids: CASNGGRQAYEQYF. The CDR3 coding sequence is TGTGCCAGTAATGGCGGGAGGCAAGCCTACGAGCAGTACTTC.